This is a list of T cell receptor beta chains from one sample in a study of OX40 agonist ivuxolimab in advanced cancers. TCRdb keeps only in-frame clones here, not all; method: immunoSEQ multiplex PCR. The table has approximately 69,000 clones, 84% seen once; the top ten hold 7.9%. Specimen: CD4+ or CD8+ T cells sorted from blood, collected in a trial of the OX40 agonist ivuxolimab. The receptors shown here come from an adult with an advanced solid tumor such as melanoma, head and neck, liver or kidney cancer. Each CDR3 is given with its conserved first and last residue. The D gene is left open where the match is weak. Some rows mark clone size as missing; the rest say once, few, many or name a class of expanded clone.

V gene: TRBV15
clone size: once
D gene: -
J gene: TRBJ1-5
CDR3 protein: CATQRGGNQPQHF
CDR3 DNA: TGTGCCACCCAACGGGGGGGCAATCAGCCCCAGCATTTT

V gene: TRBV7-9
clone size: -
D gene: -
J gene: TRBJ2-6
CDR3 protein: CASRKKGPGAEGANVLTF
CDR3 DNA: TGTGCCAGCAGAAAAAAGGGTCCAGGGGCGGAAGGGGCCAACGTCCTGACTTTC

V gene: TRBV4-1
clone size: once
D gene: -
J gene: TRBJ1-3
CDR3 protein: CASSQGLDGVGNTIYF
CDR3 DNA: TGCGCCAGCAGCCAAGGACTGGACGGGGTTGGAAACACCATATATTTT

V gene: TRBV18
clone size: -
D gene: -
J gene: TRBJ1-1
CDR3 protein: CASSYGANTEAFF
CDR3 DNA: TGTGCCAGCTCATACGGGGCGAACACTGAAGCTTTCTTT

V gene: TRBV9
clone size: -
D gene: -
J gene: TRBJ1-2
CDR3 protein: CASSGIETGPYGYTF
CDR3 DNA: TGTGCCAGCAGCGGGATCGAAACGGGTCCATATGGCTACACCTTC

V gene: TRBV18
clone size: -
D gene: -
J gene: TRBJ1-3
CDR3 protein: CASSPPKIGGNTIYF
CDR3 DNA: TGTGCCAGCTCACCACCGAAGATCGGCGGAAACACCATATATTTT

V gene: TRBV19
clone size: -
D gene: -
J gene: TRBJ2-3
CDR3 protein: CASCRGGPSTDTQYF
CDR3 DNA: TGTGCCAGTTGCAGAGGAGGCCCCTCCACAGATACGCAGTATTTT

V gene: TRBV11-3
clone size: -
D gene: -
J gene: TRBJ2-3
CDR3 protein: CASNSPRGTDTQYF
CDR3 DNA: TGTGCCAGCAATTCTCCTAGAGGTACGGATACGCAGTATTTT

V gene: TRBV29-1
clone size: -
D gene: -
J gene: TRBJ2-7
CDR3 protein: CSARLGGSEQYF
CDR3 DNA: TGCAGCGCCAGACTCGGGGGCTCCGAGCAGTACTTC

V gene: TRBV5-6
clone size: -
D gene: -
J gene: TRBJ1-5
CDR3 protein: CASSLGLSQPQHF
CDR3 DNA: TGTGCCAGCAGCTTGGGGCTAAGTCAGCCCCAGCATTTT

V gene: TRBV7-9
clone size: medium-sized
D gene: -
J gene: TRBJ2-7
CDR3 protein: CASSRLGDRSYEQYF
CDR3 DNA: TGTGCCAGCAGCCGTCTTGGGGACCGATCCTACGAGCAGTACTTC

V gene: TRBV19
clone size: -
D gene: -
J gene: TRBJ2-7
CDR3 protein: CASSYAGQMSSYEQYF
CDR3 DNA: TGTGCCAGTAGTTATGCGGGACAGATGAGCTCCTACGAGCAGTACTTC

V gene: TRBV9
clone size: -
D gene: TRBD1
J gene: TRBJ1-1
CDR3 protein: CASSGDRGQYAEAFF
CDR3 DNA: TGTGCCAGCAGCGGGGACAGGGGGCAGTACGCTGAAGCTTTCTTT

V gene: TRBV30
clone size: -
D gene: TRBD2
J gene: TRBJ2-1
CDR3 protein: CAWSVRGAGARGEQFF
CDR3 DNA: TGTGCCTGGAGTGTACGAGGAGCGGGGGCCCGTGGAGAGCAGTTCTTC

V gene: TRBV18
clone size: -
D gene: -
J gene: TRBJ2-6
CDR3 protein: CASSPPAQGRANVLTF
CDR3 DNA: TGTGCCAGCTCACCACCGGCGCAGGGGCGAGCCAACGTCCTGACTTTC

V gene: TRBV4-1
clone size: -
D gene: -
J gene: TRBJ2-7
CDR3 protein: CASSQSLAGTYEQYF
CDR3 DNA: TGCGCCAGCAGCCAAAGCCTAGCAGGCACCTACGAGCAGTACTTC

V gene: TRBV11-2
clone size: -
D gene: -
J gene: TRBJ2-7
CDR3 protein: CASSFGGRFLDEQYF
CDR3 DNA: TGTGCCAGCAGTTTCGGGGGCCGTTTTCTGGACGAGCAGTACTTC

V gene: TRBV30
clone size: once
D gene: -
J gene: TRBJ1-5
CDR3 protein: CAWAGTSAQPQHF
CDR3 DNA: TGTGCCTGGGCCGGGACCTCTGCTCAGCCCCAGCATTTT

V gene: TRBV7-3
clone size: -
D gene: TRBD2
J gene: TRBJ2-5
CDR3 protein: CASSLSGGAETQYF
CDR3 DNA: TGTGCCAGCAGCCTCAGCGGGGGGGCAGAGACCCAGTACTTC

V gene: TRBV14
clone size: -
D gene: -
J gene: TRBJ1-1
CDR3 protein: CASSPLTGKDTEAFF
CDR3 DNA: TGTGCCAGCAGCCCGCTGACAGGAAAGGACACTGAAGCTTTCTTT

V gene: TRBV4-1
clone size: -
D gene: -
J gene: TRBJ1-3
CDR3 protein: CASSQGFASSGNTIYF
CDR3 DNA: TGCGCCAGCAGCCAAGGATTTGCTAGCTCTGGAAACACCATATATTTT

V gene: TRBV29-1
clone size: -
D gene: -
J gene: TRBJ2-1
CDR3 protein: CSGWVAYNSYNEQFF
CDR3 DNA: TGCAGCGGCTGGGTAGCGTACAATTCCTACAATGAGCAGTTCTTC

V gene: TRBV5-6
clone size: -
D gene: -
J gene: TRBJ2-5
CDR3 protein: CASSPDSGGGTQYF
CDR3 DNA: TGTGCCAGCAGCCCGGACAGTGGGGGGGGGACCCAGTACTTC

V gene: TRBV5-1
clone size: -
D gene: -
J gene: TRBJ2-1
CDR3 protein: CASSLQGRGNEQFF
CDR3 DNA: TGCGCCAGCAGCTTACAGGGTAGGGGCAATGAGCAGTTCTTC

V gene: TRBV6-5
clone size: -
D gene: TRBD1
J gene: TRBJ2-7
CDR3 protein: CASSTGQGSYEQYF
CDR3 DNA: TGTGCCAGCAGCACGGGACAGGGAAGCTACGAGCAGTACTTC

V gene: TRBV7-3
clone size: -
D gene: TRBD1
J gene: TRBJ2-1
CDR3 protein: CASSLRGQGLRSEQFF
CDR3 DNA: TGTGCCAGCAGCCTAAGGGGACAGGGGCTTAGAAGTGAGCAGTTCTTC

V gene: TRBV2
clone size: -
D gene: -
J gene: TRBJ1-4
CDR3 protein: CASSGRQRGGEKLFF
CDR3 DNA: TGTGCCAGCAGCGGGCGACAGAGGGGTGGTGAAAAACTGTTTTTT

V gene: TRBV29-1
clone size: -
D gene: -
J gene: TRBJ2-2
CDR3 protein: CSVPSPGYGELFF
CDR3 DNA: TGCAGCGTTCCATCCCCTGGGTACGGGGAGCTGTTTTTT

V gene: TRBV6-5
clone size: -
D gene: -
J gene: TRBJ2-2
CDR3 protein: CASSYSMGTNTGELFF
CDR3 DNA: TGTGCCAGCAGTTACTCCATGGGAACGAACACCGGGGAGCTGTTTTTT

V gene: TRBV7-7
clone size: -
D gene: -
J gene: TRBJ2-2
CDR3 protein: CASSLSDGTGELFF
CDR3 DNA: TGTGCTAGCAGCTTATCCGACGGCACCGGGGAGCTGTTTTTT

V gene: TRBV9
clone size: few
D gene: -
J gene: TRBJ1-1
CDR3 protein: CASSVVGGNTEAFF
CDR3 DNA: TGTGCCAGCAGCGTAGTCGGCGGTAACACTGAAGCTTTCTTT

V gene: TRBV7-2
clone size: -
D gene: -
J gene: TRBJ1-1
CDR3 protein: CATKGPRGPEAFF
CDR3 DNA: TGTGCCACCAAGGGCCCAAGGGGTCCTGAAGCTTTCTTT

V gene: TRBV5-1
clone size: -
D gene: TRBD2
J gene: TRBJ2-3
CDR3 protein: CASSLGLAGGLTDTQYF
CDR3 DNA: TGCGCCAGCAGCCTCGGACTAGCGGGGGGGCTAACAGATACGCAGTATTTT

V gene: TRBV21-1
clone size: -
D gene: -
J gene: TRBJ2-5
CDR3 protein: CASSKAPEEGQYF
CDR3 DNA: TGTGCCAGCAGCAAAGCTCCTGAGGAGGGCCAGTACTTC

V gene: TRBV25-1
clone size: -
D gene: TRBD1
J gene: TRBJ1-4
CDR3 protein: CASSESRGGEKLFF
CDR3 DNA: TGTGCCAGCAGTGAATCCAGGGGGGGTGAAAAACTGTTTTTT

V gene: TRBV27
clone size: -
D gene: -
J gene: TRBJ2-3
CDR3 protein: CASRPWGDSFSDTQYF
CDR3 DNA: TGTGCCAGCAGGCCTTGGGGGGATTCTTTTTCAGATACGCAGTATTTT

V gene: TRBV27
clone size: -
D gene: TRBD2
J gene: TRBJ2-1
CDR3 protein: CASSGLAIYNEQFF
CDR3 DNA: TGTGCCAGCAGCGGACTAGCAATCTACAATGAGCAGTTCTTC

V gene: TRBV5-4
clone size: -
D gene: -
J gene: TRBJ1-1
CDR3 protein: CASSPQVTQDTEAFF
CDR3 DNA: TGTGCCAGCAGCCCTCAGGTTACCCAGGACACTGAAGCTTTCTTT